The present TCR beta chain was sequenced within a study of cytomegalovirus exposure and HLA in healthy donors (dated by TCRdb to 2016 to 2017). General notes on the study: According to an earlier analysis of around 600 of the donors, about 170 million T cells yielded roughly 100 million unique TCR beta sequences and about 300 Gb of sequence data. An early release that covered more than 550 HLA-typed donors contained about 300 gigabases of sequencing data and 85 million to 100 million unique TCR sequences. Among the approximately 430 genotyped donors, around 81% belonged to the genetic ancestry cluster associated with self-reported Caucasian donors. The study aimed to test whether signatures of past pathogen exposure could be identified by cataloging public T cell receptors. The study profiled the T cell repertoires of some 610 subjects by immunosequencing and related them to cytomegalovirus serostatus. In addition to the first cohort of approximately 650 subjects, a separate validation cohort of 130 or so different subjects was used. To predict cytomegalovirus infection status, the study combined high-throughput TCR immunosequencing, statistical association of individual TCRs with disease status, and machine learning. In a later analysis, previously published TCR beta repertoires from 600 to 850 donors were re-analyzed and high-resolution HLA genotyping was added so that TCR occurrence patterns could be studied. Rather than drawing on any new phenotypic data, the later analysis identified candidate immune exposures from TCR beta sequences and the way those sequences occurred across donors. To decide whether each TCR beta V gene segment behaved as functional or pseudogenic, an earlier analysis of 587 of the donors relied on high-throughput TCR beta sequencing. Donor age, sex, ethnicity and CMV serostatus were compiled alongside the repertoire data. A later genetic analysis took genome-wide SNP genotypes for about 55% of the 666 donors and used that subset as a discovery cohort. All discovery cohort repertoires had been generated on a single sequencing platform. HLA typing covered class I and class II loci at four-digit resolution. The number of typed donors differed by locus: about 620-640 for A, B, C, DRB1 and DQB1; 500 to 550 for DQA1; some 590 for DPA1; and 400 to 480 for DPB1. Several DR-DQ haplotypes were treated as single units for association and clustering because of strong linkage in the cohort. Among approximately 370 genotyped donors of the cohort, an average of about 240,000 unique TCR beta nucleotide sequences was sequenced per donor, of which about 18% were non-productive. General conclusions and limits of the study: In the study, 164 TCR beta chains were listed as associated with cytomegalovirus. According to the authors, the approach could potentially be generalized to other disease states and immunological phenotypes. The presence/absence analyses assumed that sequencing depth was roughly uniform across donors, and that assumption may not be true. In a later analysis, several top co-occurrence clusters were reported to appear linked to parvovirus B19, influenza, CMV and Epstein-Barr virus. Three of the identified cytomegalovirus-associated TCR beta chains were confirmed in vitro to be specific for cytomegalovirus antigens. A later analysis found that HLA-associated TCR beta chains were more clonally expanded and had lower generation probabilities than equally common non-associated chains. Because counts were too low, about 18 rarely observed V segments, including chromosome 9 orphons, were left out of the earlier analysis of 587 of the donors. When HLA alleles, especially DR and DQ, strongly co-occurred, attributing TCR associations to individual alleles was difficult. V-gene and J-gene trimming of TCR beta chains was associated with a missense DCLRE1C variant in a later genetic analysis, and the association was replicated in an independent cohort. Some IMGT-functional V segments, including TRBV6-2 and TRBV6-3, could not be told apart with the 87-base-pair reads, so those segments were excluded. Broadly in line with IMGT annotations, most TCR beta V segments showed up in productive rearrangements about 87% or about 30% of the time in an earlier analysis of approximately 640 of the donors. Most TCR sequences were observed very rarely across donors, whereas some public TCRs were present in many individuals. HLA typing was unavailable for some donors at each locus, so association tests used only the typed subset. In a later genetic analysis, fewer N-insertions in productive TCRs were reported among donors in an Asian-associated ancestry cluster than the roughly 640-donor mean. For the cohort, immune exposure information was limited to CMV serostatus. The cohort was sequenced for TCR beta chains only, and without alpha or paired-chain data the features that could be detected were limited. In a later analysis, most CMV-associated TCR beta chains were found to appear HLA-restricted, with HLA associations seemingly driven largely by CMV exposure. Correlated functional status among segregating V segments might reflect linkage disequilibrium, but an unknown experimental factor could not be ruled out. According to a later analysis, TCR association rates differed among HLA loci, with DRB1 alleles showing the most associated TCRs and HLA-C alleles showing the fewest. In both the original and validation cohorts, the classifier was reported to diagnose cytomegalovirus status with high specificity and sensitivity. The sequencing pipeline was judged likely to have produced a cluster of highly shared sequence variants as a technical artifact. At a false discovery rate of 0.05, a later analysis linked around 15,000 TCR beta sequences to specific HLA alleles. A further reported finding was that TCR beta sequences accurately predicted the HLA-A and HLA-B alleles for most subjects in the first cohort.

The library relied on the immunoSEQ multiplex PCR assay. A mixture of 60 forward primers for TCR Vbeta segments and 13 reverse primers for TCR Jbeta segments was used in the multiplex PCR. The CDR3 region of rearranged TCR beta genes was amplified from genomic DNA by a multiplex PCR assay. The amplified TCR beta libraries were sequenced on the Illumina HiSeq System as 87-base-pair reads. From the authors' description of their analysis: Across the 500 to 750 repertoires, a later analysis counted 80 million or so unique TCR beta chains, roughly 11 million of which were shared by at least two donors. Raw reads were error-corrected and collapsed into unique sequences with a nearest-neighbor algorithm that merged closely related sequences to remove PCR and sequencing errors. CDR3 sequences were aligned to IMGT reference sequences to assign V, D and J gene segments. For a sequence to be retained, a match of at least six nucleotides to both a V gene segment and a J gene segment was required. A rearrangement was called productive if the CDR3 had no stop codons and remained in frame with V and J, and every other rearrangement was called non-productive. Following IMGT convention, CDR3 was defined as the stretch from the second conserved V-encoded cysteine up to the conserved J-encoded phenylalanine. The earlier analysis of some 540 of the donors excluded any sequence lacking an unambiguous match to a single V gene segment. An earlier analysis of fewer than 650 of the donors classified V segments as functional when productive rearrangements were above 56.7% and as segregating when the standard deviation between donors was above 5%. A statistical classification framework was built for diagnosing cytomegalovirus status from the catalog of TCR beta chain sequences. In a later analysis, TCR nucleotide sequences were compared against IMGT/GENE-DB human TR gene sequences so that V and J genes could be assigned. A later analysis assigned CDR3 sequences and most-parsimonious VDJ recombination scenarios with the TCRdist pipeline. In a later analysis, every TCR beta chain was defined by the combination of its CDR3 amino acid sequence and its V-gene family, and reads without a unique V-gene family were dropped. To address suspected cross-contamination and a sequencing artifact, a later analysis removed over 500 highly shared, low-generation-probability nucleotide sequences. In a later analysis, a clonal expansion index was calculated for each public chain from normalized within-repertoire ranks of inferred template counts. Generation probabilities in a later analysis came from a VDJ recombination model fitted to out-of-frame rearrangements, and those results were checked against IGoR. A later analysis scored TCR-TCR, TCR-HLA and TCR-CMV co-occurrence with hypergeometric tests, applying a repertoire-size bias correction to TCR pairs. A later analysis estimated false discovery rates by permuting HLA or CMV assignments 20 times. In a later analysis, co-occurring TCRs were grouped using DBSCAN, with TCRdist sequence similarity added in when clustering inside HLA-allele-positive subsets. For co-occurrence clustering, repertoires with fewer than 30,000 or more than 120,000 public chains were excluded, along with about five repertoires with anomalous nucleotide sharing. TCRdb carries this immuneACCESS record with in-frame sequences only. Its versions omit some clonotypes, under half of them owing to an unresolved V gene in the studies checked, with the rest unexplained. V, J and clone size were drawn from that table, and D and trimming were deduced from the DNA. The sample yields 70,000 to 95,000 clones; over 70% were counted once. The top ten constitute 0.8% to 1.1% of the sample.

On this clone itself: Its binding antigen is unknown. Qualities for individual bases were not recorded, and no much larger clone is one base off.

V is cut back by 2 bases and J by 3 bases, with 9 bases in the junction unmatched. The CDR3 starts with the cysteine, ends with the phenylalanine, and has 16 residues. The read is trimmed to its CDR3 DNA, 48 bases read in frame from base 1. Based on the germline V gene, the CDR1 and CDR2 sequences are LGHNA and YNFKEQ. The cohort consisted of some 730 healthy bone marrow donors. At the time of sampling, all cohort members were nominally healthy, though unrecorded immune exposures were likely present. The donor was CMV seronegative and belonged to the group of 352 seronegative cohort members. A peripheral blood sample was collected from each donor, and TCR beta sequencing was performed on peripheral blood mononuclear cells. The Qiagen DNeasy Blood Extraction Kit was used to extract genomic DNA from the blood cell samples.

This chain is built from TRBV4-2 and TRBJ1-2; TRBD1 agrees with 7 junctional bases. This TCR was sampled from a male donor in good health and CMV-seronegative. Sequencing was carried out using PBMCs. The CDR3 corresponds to CASSQPMGTADYGYTF. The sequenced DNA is TGTGCCAGCAGCCAACCAATGGGGACAGCTGACTATGGCTACACCTTC.